The clone carrying this TCR beta chain was counted many times. The sample originates from a study of T cells in Graves' hyperthyroidism and ophthalmopathy. Amplified regions were TCR beta CDR3 sequences from RNA transcripts. HTBI primers were employed in a first-round RT-PCR of the TCR CDR3. Using its own MiXCR run on the multiplex PCR reads, TCRdb lists one record per CDR3 protein. Counted here are around 430,000 distinct CDR3 sequences, about 15% occurring once; the ten biggest clones make up 30% to 35%. Looked up from germline, CDR1 is DFQATT and CDR2 is SNEGSKA (reference sequence). V gave up 3 bases and J gave up 4 bases, with 16 bases separating them. This CDR3 contains 15 residues.

This chain joins TRBV20-1 and TRBJ1-3; perhaps TRBD1 as D (5 bases). Material for sequencing was blood. The sequence derives from a woman aged 25 to 39 with Graves' hyperthyroidism. The CDR3 nucleotides read TGCAGTGCTAGTGTGGGGGACTCCCCGGGAAACACCATATATTTT. Translated, it gives CSASVGDSPGNTIYF.